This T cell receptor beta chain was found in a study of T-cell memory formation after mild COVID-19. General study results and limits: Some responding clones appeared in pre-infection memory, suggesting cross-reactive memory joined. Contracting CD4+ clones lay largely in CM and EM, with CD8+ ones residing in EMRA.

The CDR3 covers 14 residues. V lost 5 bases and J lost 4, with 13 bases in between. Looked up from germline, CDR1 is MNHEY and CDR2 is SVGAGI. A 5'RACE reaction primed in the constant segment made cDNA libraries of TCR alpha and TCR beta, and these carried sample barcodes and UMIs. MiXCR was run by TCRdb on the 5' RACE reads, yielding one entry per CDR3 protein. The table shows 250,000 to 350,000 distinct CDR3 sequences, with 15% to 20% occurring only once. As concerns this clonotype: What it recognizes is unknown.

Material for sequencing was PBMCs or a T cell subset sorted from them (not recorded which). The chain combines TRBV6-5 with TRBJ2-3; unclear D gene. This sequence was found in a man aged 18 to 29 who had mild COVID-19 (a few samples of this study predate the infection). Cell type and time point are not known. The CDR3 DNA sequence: TGTGCCAGCAGTCGCGATGGTTCGGCAGATACGCAGTATTTT. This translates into CASSRDGSADTQYF.